Below are 6 T cell receptor beta chains sequenced from a single sample in a study of blood T cell repertoires in COVID-19. Using immunoSEQ multiplex PCR, the repertoire was profiled, and TCRdb retains in-frame clones only, with some absent. This sample has tens of thousands of clones, with roughly 80% found just once. Sequencing was done on a sample of peripheral blood. These receptors were taken from a woman aged 55-70 years with acute or convalescent COVID-19.

CDR3 sequence: CASSLHYLAGTSADEQFF. CDR3 sequence (DNA): TGTGCCAGCAGTCTTCACTACCTCGCCGGGACTAGCGCAGACGAGCAGTTCTTC. This chain uses TRBV6-6 with TRBJ2-1, with 10 bases matching TRBD2. The V gene end was trimmed by 5 bases and the J gene end by 10 bases; junction bases not matched to a gene: 20. The CDR3 consists of 18 residues. Per germline, CDR1 MNHNY and CDR2 SVGAGI (reference sequence).

The V call is TRBV19, the J call TRBJ2-6; maybe TRBD1 (5 bases). CDR1 LNHDA and CDR2 SQIVND come from the germline V gene (reference sequence). Trimming removed 3 bases at V and 3 bases at J, with 12 bases between. The CDR3 is made up of 16 amino acids. The CDR3 protein is CASSILTARGANVLTF. The CDR3 DNA reads TGTGCCAGTAGTATCCTGACAGCTCGTGGGGCCAACGTCCTGACTTTC.

As DNA, the CDR3 is TGTGCCAGCAGTCCACAGGGGGCAGGGAACACTGAAGCTTTCTTT. Its protein product is CASSPQGAGNTEAFF. The rearrangement uses TRBV2 and TRBJ1-1; TRBD1 agrees at 9 bases. V trimming: 5 bases; J trimming: 1 base; junction bases outside the gene matches: 5. Germline V gene data show CDR1 as SNHLY and CDR2 as FYNNEI. This CDR3 is 15 amino acids long. The whole variable domain, remainder taken from reference TRBV2 and TRBJ1-1, is EPEVTQTPSHQVTQMGQEVILRCVPISNHLYFYWYRQILGQKVEFLVSFYNNEISEKSEIFDDQFSVERPDGSNFTLKIRSTKLEDSAMYFCASSPQGAGNTEAFFGQGTRLTVV.

The chain couples TRBV19 to TRBJ1-5; 8 nucleotides match TRBD1. Germline values: CDR1 LNHDA, CDR2 SQIVND (reference sequence). The CDR3 has 19 residues. V lost 0 bases to trimming and J lost 3 bases; unmatched junction nucleotides: 13. The CDR3: CASSIDPLQTGALNQPQHF. In DNA, the CDR3 is TGTGCCAGTAGTATAGATCCCCTGCAGACAGGGGCCCTCAATCAGCCCCAGCATTTT.

The chain joins TRBV6-6 to TRBJ1-4; 9 nucleotides agree with TRBD1. V trimming: 4 bases; J trimming: 8 bases; junction bases outside the gene matches: 11. Germline CDR1 MNHNY, CDR2 SVGAGI (reference sequence). The CDR3 runs 16 residues. The CDR3: CASSSRDRAREEKLFF. In nucleotides, the CDR3 is TGTGCCAGCAGTTCCCGGGACAGGGCGCGGGAGGAAAAACTGTTTTTT.

This clone was picked up a small number of times. This chain links TRBV5-6 with TRBJ2-1; tentative D call: TRBD2 (7 bases). Germline V gene data show CDR1 as SGHDT and CDR2 as YYEEEE. V was shortened by 0 bases and J by 3 bases, with 10 bases between the two germline ends. CDR3 length: 15 amino acids. CDR3 DNA: TGTGCCAGCAGCTTGGAGAGGGGGGGCTACAATGAGCAGTTCTTC. It specifies CASSLERGGYNEQFF.